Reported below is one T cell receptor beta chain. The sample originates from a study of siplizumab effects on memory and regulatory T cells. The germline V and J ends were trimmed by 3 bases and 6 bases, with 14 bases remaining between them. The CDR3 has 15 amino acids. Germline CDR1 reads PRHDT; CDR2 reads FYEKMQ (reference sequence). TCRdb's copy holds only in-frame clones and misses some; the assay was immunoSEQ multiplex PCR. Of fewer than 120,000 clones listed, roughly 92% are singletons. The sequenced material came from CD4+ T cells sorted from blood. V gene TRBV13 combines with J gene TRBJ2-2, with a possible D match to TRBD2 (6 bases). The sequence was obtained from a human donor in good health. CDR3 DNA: TGTGCCAGCAGCTTCGGGGCAGGGACTCCCGGGGAGCTGTTTTTT. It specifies CASSFGAGTPGELFF.